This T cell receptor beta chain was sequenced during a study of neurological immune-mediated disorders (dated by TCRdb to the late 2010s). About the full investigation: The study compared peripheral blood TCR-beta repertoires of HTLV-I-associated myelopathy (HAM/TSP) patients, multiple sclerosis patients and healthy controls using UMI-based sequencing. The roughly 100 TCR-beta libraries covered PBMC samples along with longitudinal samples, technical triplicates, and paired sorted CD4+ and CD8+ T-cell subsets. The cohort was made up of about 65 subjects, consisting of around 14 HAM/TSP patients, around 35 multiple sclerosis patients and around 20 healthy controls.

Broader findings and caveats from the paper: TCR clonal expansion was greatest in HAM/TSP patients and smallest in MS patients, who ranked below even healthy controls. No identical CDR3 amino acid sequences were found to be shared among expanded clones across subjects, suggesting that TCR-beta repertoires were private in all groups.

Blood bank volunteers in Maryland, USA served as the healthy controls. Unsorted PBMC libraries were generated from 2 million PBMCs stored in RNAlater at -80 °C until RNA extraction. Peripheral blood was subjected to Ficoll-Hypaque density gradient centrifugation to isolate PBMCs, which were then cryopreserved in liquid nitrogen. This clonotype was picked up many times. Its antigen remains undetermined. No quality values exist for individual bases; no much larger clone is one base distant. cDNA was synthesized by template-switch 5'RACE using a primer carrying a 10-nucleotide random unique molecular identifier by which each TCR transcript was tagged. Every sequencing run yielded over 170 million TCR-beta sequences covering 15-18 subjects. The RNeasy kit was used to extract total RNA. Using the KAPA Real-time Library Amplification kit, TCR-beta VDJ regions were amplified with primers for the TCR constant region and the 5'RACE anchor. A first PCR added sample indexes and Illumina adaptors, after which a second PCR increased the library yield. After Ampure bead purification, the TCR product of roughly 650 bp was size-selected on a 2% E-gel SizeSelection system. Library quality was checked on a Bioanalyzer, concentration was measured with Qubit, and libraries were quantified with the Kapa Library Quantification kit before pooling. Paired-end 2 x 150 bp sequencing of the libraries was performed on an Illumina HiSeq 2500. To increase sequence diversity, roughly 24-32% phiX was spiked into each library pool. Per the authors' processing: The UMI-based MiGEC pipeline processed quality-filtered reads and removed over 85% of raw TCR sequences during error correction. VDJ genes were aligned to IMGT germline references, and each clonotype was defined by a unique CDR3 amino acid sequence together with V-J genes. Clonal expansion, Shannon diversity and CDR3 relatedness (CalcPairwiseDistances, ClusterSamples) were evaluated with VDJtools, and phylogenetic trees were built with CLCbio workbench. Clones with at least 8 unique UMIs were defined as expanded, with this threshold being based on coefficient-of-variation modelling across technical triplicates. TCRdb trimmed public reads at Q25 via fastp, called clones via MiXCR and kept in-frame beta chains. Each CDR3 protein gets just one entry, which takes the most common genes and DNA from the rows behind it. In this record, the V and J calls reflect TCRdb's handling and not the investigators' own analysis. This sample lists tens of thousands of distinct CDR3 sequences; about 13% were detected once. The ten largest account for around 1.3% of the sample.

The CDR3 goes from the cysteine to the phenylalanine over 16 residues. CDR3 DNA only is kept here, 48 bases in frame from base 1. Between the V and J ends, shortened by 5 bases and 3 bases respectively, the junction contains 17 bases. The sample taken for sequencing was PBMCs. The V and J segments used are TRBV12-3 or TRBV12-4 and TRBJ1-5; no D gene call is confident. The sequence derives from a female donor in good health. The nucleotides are TGTGCCAGCAGTAAGGGAGGGTCGCAGCACAATCAGCCCCAGCATTTT. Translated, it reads CASSKGGSQHNQPQHF.